Listed here is a single TCR beta chain. Its cognate antigen is unknown. With V trimmed by 4 bases and J by 6 bases, 4 bases remained unmatched. The germline CDR1 and CDR2 sequences are SGHRS and YFSETQ. This CDR3 has 14 amino acids. These data come from a study of T cell responses to AZD1222 COVID-19 vaccine. Clones were read by immunoSEQ multiplex PCR, and TCRdb kept only the in-frame ones, dropping some. The table records around 78,000 clones, approximately 87% of them present only once. Study-wide findings and caveats: Donors were chiefly white British, with a greater number of females, and clonal diversity was perhaps underestimated.

The chain has TRBV5-1 and TRBJ1-1; 12 nucleotides match TRBD1. This sequence originates from an adult who received the AZD1222 COVID-19 vaccine. The sequencing here drew on peripheral blood, taken 28 days after the second AZD1222 dose. The CDR3 reads CASSPGQGAAEAFF. As DNA, the CDR3 is TGCGCCAGCAGCCCGGGACAGGGGGCGGCTGAAGCTTTCTTT.